The 11 T cell receptor beta chains listed next were all sequenced from one sample in a study of cytomegalovirus exposure and HLA in healthy donors. Both 60 Vbeta primers and 13 Jbeta primers went into the PCR. Some clones are missing from TCRdb's copy, which holds only in-frame ones; the method was immunoSEQ multiplex PCR. Here the sample spans 120,000 to 150,000 clones, about 75% being singletons. The sample consisted of PBMCs. All receptors come from a man between 60 and 75 years old in good health and CMV-seronegative.

CDR3 residues: CASSALRGNTEAFF. CDR3 DNA sequence: TGTGCCAGCAGTGCTCTTCGAGGAAACACTGAAGCTTTCTTT. The chain carries TRBV2 and TRBJ1-1; D is uncertain. The CDR3 extends over 14 amino acids. Per germline, CDR1 SNHLY and CDR2 FYNNEI. Trimming took 4 bases from V and 2 from J, leaving 11 bases between them.

This chain connects TRBV28 to TRBJ2-7; 10 bases are shared with TRBD2. The CDR3 spans 16 residues. With 5 bases clipped from V and 3 bases from J, the junction kept 10 bases outside the gene matches. Germline values: CDR1 MDHEN, CDR2 SYDVKM. As DNA, the CDR3 is TGTGCCAGCAGTCCTCCCAGCGGGAGGGGCCTCTACGAGCAGTACTTC. Its protein is CASSPPSGRGLYEQYF.

The chain is built from TRBV19 and TRBJ1-1, with TRBD1 identical over 12 bases. Germline V gene data show CDR1 as LNHDA and CDR2 as SQIVND (reference sequence). The CDR3 has 15 residues. The V segment lost 11 bases and the J segment 1 base; nucleotides outside the gene matches: 8. The CDR3 here is CACQGQGARNTEAFF. CDR3 coding DNA: TGTGCCTGCCAGGGACAGGGGGCCAGGAACACTGAAGCTTTCTTT.

The chain uses TRBV27 and TRBJ2-1; 8 nucleotides line up with TRBD2. The V and J ends lost 5 bases and 9 bases, in that order; junction bases with no gene match: 15. This CDR3 comprises 16 residues. Germline V gene lookup returns CDR1 MNHEY and CDR2 SMNVEV (reference sequence). The CDR3 nucleotides read TGTGCCAGCAGTCCCCCCAGTTACGGGAGGGCTACTGAGCAGTTCTTC. Protein product: CASSPPSYGRATEQFF.

V and J are TRBV7-9 and TRBJ1-3; the match to TRBD1 covers 9 bases. This CDR3 is built from 15 residues. V lost 4 bases, J lost 5 bases, and 6 bases stayed unmatched. Germline V lookup: CDR1 SEHNR, CDR2 FQNEAQ (reference sequence). The CDR3 loop is CASSSTGGERNTIYF. The CDR3, as DNA: TGTGCCAGCAGCTCGACAGGGGGTGAAAGAAACACCATATATTTT.

The gene calls are TRBV5-4 and TRBJ2-7; 7 positions agree with TRBD2. The germline V gene has CDR1 SGHNT and CDR2 YYREEE (reference sequence). With 5 bases clipped from V and 5 bases from J, the junction kept 13 bases outside the gene matches. This CDR3 is built from 15 residues. As DNA, the CDR3 is TGTGCCAGCAGTCCGGGAGGAGCTAGCGCTAACGAGCAGTACTTC. It codes for CASSPGGASANEQYF.

The chain uses TRBV28 and TRBJ1-5; 9 nucleotides line up with TRBD1. This CDR3 has 13 amino acids. Losses at the gene ends were 8 bases for V and 2 bases for J; bases not matched to a gene: 1. CDR1 is MDHEN, CDR2 SYDVKM, per germline. The CDR3 nucleotides are TGTGCCAGCCGGGACAGGGGCAATCAGCCCCAGCATTTT. Translating gives CASRDRGNQPQHF.

V gene TRBV5-1 combines with J gene TRBJ2-3; no reliable D call. CDR1 is SGHRS and CDR2 is YFSETQ in the germline V gene. The V end was cut by 3 bases, the J end by 3 bases, with 11 bases between. The CDR3 totals 14 residues. CDR3 nucleotides: TGCGCCAGCAGCTCCTCGCCGAGTACAGATACGCAGTATTTT. It specifies CASSSSPSTDTQYF. Full variable domain (remainder filled in from reference TRBV5-1 and TRBJ2-3): KAGVTQTPRYLIKTRGQQVTLSCSPISGHRSVSWYQQTPGQGLQFLFEYFSETQRNKGNFPGRFSGRQFSNSRSEMNVSTLELGDSALYLCASSSSPSTDTQYFGPGTRLTVL.

The chain is built from TRBV30 and TRBJ1-5, with unresolved D. The germline V and J ends were trimmed by 8 bases and 3 bases, with 14 bases remaining between them. The V gene's germline CDR1 is GTSNPN and CDR2 SVGIG (reference sequence). The CDR3 covers 13 residues. The CDR3 bases are TGTGCCCTACAGCCGGCCGACAATCAGCCCCAGCATTTT. Its translation: CALQPADNQPQHF.

The chain couples TRBV9 to TRBJ2-3; the match to TRBD2 covers 11 bases. Trimming at V came to 3 bases and at J to 3 bases, leaving 6 bases not matched to a gene. Germline CDR1 is SGDLS and CDR2 is YYNGEE. This CDR3 region has 16 residues. In DNA form, the CDR3 reads TGTGCCAGCAGCGAGGTAGCGGGAGGGCCAACAGATACGCAGTATTTT. The encoded protein is CASSEVAGGPTDTQYF. Drawing the rest from reference TRBV9 and TRBJ2-3, the complete variable domain is DSGVTQTPKHLITATGQRVTLRCSPRSGDLSVYWYQQSLDQGLQFLIQYYNGEERAKGNILERFSAQQFPDLHSELNLSSLELGDSALYFCASSEVAGGPTDTQYFGPGTRLTVL.

Only one count was recorded for this clone. This chain connects TRBV6-1 to TRBJ1-1; TRBD1 is a possible D gene (6 bases). In germline, CDR1 is MNHNS, CDR2 SASEGT. Trimming cost V 2 bases and J 9 bases, with 31 bases left between them. This CDR3 spans 19 amino acids. CDR3 residues: CASSERIGSRNRQGPQAFF. The DNA for the CDR3 is TGTGCCAGCAGTGAACGGATAGGGTCCCGTAACAGGCAGGGGCCCCAAGCTTTCTTT.